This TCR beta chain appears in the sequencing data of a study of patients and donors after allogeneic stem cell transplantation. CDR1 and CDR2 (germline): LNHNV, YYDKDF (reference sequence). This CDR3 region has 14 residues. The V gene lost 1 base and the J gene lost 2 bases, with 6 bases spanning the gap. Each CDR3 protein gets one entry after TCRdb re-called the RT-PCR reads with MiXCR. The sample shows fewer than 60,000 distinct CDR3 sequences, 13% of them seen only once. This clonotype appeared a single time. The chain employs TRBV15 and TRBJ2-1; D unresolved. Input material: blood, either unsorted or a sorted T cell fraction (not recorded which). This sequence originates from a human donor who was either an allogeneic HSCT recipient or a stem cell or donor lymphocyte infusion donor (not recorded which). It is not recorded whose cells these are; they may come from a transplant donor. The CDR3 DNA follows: TGTGCCACCAGCAGAGGCACACCCTACAATGAGCAGTTCTTC. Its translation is CATSRGTPYNEQFF.